The 10 T cell receptor beta chains below were found in one sample sequenced in a study of shared clonotypes between healthy human individuals. The protocol was immunoSEQ multiplex PCR, while the TCRdb copy is restricted to in-frame clones and leaves out a portion. The repertoire holds 1.5 million to 1.9 million clones, with approximately 98% as singletons. Input material: naive CD4+ T cells sorted from blood. As to subset: CD45RA+ positively selected. These receptors all stem from a man aged 25-45 years in good health.

The J gene is TRBJ1-5, the V gene TRBV18; TRBD1 is a possible D gene (6 bases). This CDR3 has 14 residues. Deletions cut 2 bases from V and 3 bases from J, with 8 bases between. Germline V gene sequence: CDR1 KGHSH, CDR2 LQKENI. The CDR3: CASSPYRDNQPQHF. The CDR3 region has the DNA TGTGCCAGCTCACCATACAGGGACAATCAGCCCCAGCATTTT.

The chain employs TRBV30 and TRBJ1-2; D ambiguous. The CDR3 extends over 13 amino acids. From germline, CDR1 is GTSNPN and CDR2 SVGIG (reference sequence). Trimming removed 1 base from V and 1 base from J, with 7 bases in between. CDR3 in DNA: TGTGCCTGGAGTGGCGCAAGTAACTATGGCTACACCTTC. Translated: CAWSGASNYGYTF.

A few counts support this clone. The rearrangement joins TRBV18 to TRBJ2-6; no definite D call. CDR1 is KGHSH and CDR2 is LQKENI in the germline V gene. Trimming stripped 1 base from V and 0 bases from J, with 4 bases between. The CDR3 has 15 amino acids. CDR3 nucleotides: TGTGCCAGCTCACCACAGATCTCTGGGGCCAACGTCCTGACTTTC. Its protein is CASSPQISGANVLTF.

V usage is TRBV11-2 and J usage is TRBJ2-2; possibly TRBD2 for D (6 bases). V lost 5 bases to trimming and J lost 1 base, with 14 bases between them. This CDR3 is built from 16 residues. Germline lookup yields CDR1 SGHAT and CDR2 FQNNGV. For the CDR3, the DNA is TGTGCCAGCAGCACCTTGACGGGGGAGAACACCGGGGAGCTGTTTTTT. Translation gives CASSTLTGENTGELFF.

On this clone: Other DNA sequences of this sample code for an identical CDR3. The gene calls are TRBV29-1 and TRBJ2-7, with TRBD2 matching over 7 bases. Per germline, CDR1 SQVTM and CDR2 ANQGSEA. The CDR3 length is 13 residues. Trimming cost V 4 bases and J 4 bases; bases outside gene matches: 7. The CDR3 sequence is CSVGGRASYEQYF. Written as DNA, the CDR3 is TGCAGCGTTGGTGGGAGGGCCAGTTACGAGCAGTACTTC.

This sequence joins TRBV4-3 and TRBJ2-1; D is ambiguous. The CDR3 is made up of 12 amino acids. Trimming left V 5 bases short and J 9 bases short, with 11 bases between. Per germline, CDR1 LGHNA and CDR2 YSLEER. This chain's CDR3 is CASSIHSGEQFF. As DNA, the CDR3 is TGCGCCAGCAGCATCCATAGTGGTGAGCAGTTCTTC.

J is TRBJ2-1 and V is TRBV7-3; D not certain. The CDR3 has 15 amino acids. Trimming stripped 5 bases from V and 0 bases from J, with 11 bases between. From germline, CDR1 is SGHTA and CDR2 FQGTGA. The CDR3 sequence: CASSPSPNSYNEQFF. The DNA for the CDR3 is TGTGCCAGCAGCCCATCACCCAACTCCTACAATGAGCAGTTCTTC.

V gene TRBV10-3 combines with J gene TRBJ1-5; 7 positions agree with TRBD1. Germline V gene lookup returns CDR1 ENHRY and CDR2 SYGVKD. V lost 2 bases and J lost 4; bases outside the gene matches: 5. CDR3 length: 15 residues. The DNA for the CDR3 is TGTGCCATCAGTGAGAGGGACAGTTCTAATCAGCCCCAGCATTTT. Amino acid sequence: CAISERDSSNQPQHF.

The V call is TRBV28, the J call TRBJ1-5; 8 bases are a match to TRBD1. Germline CDR1 and CDR2: MDHEN and SYDVKM. CDR3 length equals 18 residues. V trimming: 5 bases; J trimming: 7 bases; junction bases outside the gene matches: 19. CDR3 nucleotide sequence: TGTGCCAGCAGTCCCACGATCGGACAGGGAGGTTCGAGGCAGCCCCAGCATTTT. This gives the protein CASSPTIGQGGSRQPQHF.

This clone was counted between two and nine times. V and J are TRBV5-1 and TRBJ2-1; 9 positions match TRBD1. After removal of 4 bases from V and 7 bases from J, the junction contained 3 bases not matched to a gene. Germline V gives CDR1 SGHRS, CDR2 YFSETQ. This CDR3 has 13 amino acids. Here the CDR3 reads CASSGTGLNEQFF. The CDR3 nucleotides read TGCGCCAGCAGCGGGACAGGGTTGAATGAGCAGTTCTTC.